This TCR beta chain was sequenced in a study of Graves' ophthalmopathy and Graves' hyperthyroidism. General observations from the study: Also, most clonotypes expanded in the thyroid above 0.001 frequency appeared in blood.

This clonotype was detected a few times. Its antigen is currently unknown. RNA transcripts yielded amplified TCR beta CDR3 regions. First-round RT-PCR employed HTBI primers, with a second-round multiplex PCR after it. One entry per CDR3 protein results from TCRdb running MiXCR on the multiplex PCR reads. Of approximately 540,000 distinct CDR3 sequences listed, 39% are singletons. Germline CDR1 reads KGHSH; CDR2 reads LQKENI. V was pared by 6 bases and J by 4 bases, with 22 bases between. The CDR3 has 16 amino acids. The TCR originated in an adult man with Graves' hyperthyroidism. The chain has TRBV18 and TRBJ2-7; D might be TRBD2 (6 bases). Material: peripheral blood or thyroid tissue (not recorded which). The CDR3 DNA sequence: TGTGCCAGCTCCCCCAAGTTCGGGGGAACAGCGTACGAGCAGTACTTC. It yields the protein CASSPKFGGTAYEQYF.